The 7 T cell receptor beta chains reported below all come from one sample, sequenced in a study of beta chain features in type 1 diabetes. The entirety of the isolated RNA underwent reverse transcription, so expressed TCRB transcripts were sequenced. Sequenced by immunoSEQ multiplex PCR; TCRdb stores in-frame clones only, minus some. The repertoire includes hundreds of thousands of clones, roughly 8% of them detected once, and roughly 0.44% sits in the top ten. What was sequenced was central memory CD4+ T cells from blood. These receptors originate from a woman aged 18-30 years in good health.

The chain is built from TRBV7-2 and TRBJ1-5, with D tentatively TRBD1 (5 bases). Germline V gene lookup returns CDR1 SGHTA and CDR2 FQGNSA. The CDR3 is 15 residues long. V was shortened by 2 bases and J by 7 bases, with 15 bases between the two germline ends. CDR3 in amino acids: CASSLMPGVEQPQHF. The CDR3 DNA follows: TGTGCCAGCAGCTTAATGCCGGGGGTGGAACAGCCCCAGCATTTT.

This clone has only a few counts. This sequence joins TRBV4-2 and TRBJ2-7; 8 bases are shared with TRBD2. Trimming removed 0 bases from V and 2 bases from J; junction bases left unmatched: 6. Germline assignment: CDR1 LGHNA and CDR2 YNFKEQ. The CDR3 is 16 amino acids. The CDR3 sequence: CASSQDLTSGAYEQYF. The CDR3 DNA sequence: TGTGCCAGCAGCCAAGATCTCACTAGCGGAGCCTACGAGCAGTACTTC.

This clone appeared many times. The chain has TRBV5-6 and TRBJ2-1; D is undetermined. This CDR3 contains 13 residues. Germline V gives CDR1 SGHDT, CDR2 YYEEEE. Trimming stripped 2 bases from V and 4 bases from J, with 7 bases between. CDR3 nucleotide sequence: TGTGCCAGCAGCTTAGGAATGTACAATGAGCAGTTCTTC. Translating it yields CASSLGMYNEQFF.

The chain carries TRBV28 and TRBJ1-1; D is ambiguous. Germline assignment: CDR1 MDHEN and CDR2 SYDVKM. The CDR3 consists of 12 residues. V was pared by 6 bases and J by 6 bases, with 11 bases between. The CDR3 loop reads CASSRSVSEAFF. The CDR3 nucleotides read TGTGCCAGCAGCCGATCCGTGTCTGAAGCTTTCTTT.

This chain joins TRBV5-1 and TRBJ2-1, with 11 bases fitting TRBD2. The CDR3 loop spans 18 amino acids. Unmatched junction bases numbered 13, after V lost 4 bases and J lost 4 bases. CDR1 is SGHRS, CDR2 YFSETQ, per germline. The CDR3 sequence: CASSRIGAGTSGYNEQFF. The CDR3, as DNA: TGCGCCAGCAGCCGGATTGGGGCAGGGACTAGCGGTTACAATGAGCAGTTCTTC. The full variable domain, completed using reference TRBV5-1 and TRBJ2-1, is KAGVTQTPRYLIKTRGQQVTLSCSPISGHRSVSWYQQTPGQGLQFLFEYFSETQRNKGNFPGRFSGRQFSNSRSEMNVSTLELGDSALYLCASSRIGAGTSGYNEQFFGPGTRLTVL.

The chain has TRBV28 and TRBJ2-7, with 9 positions matching TRBD1. CDR1 MDHEN and CDR2 SYDVKM come from the germline V gene. The J segment lost 5 bases and the V segment lost 5 bases, leaving 13 bases of the junction unmatched. The CDR3 runs to 16 residues. The CDR3 nucleotides read TGTGCCAGCAGTGGCCATCCGGGACAGGGACGGAACGAGCAGTACTTC. This codes for CASSGHPGQGRNEQYF.

This clone was recorded a few times. In the same sample, other DNA sequences code for this CDR3. V is TRBV4-3 and J is TRBJ2-3; the match to TRBD2 covers 7 bases. Germline-derived CDR1 and CDR2 are LGHNA and YSLEER. J gave up 1 base and V 3 bases, and 1 base lay outside the gene matches. The CDR3 loop spans 14 amino acids. The CDR3 loop is CASSQGGGTDTQYF. CDR3 DNA sequence: TGCGCCAGCAGCCAGGGAGGGGGCACAGATACGCAGTATTTT.